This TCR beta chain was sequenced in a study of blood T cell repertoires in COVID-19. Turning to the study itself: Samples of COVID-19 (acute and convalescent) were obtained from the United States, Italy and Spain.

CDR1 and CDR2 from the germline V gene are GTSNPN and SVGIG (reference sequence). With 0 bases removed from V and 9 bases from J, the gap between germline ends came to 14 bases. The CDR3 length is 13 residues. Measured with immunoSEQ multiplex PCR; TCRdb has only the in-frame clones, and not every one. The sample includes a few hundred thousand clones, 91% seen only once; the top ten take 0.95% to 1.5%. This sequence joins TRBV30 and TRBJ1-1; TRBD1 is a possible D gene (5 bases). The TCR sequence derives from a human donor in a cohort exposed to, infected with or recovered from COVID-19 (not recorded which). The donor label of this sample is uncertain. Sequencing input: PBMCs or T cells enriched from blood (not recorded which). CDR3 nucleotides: TGTGCCTGGAGTGTACTGACAGAGGTGAAAGCTTTCTTT. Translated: CAWSVLTEVKAFF.